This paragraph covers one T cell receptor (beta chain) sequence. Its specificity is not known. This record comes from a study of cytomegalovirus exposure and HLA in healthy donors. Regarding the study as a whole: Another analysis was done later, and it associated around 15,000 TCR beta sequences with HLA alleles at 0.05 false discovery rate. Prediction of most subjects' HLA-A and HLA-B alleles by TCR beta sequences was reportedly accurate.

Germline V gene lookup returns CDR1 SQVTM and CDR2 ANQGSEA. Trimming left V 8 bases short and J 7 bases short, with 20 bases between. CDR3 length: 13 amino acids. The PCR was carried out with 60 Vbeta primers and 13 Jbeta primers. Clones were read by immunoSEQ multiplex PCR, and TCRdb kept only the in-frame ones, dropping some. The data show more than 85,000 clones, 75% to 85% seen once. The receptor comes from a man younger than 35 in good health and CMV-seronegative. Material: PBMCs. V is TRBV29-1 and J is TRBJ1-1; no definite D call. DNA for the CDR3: TGCAGCACCCACCACGGGGTATGGGGTGAAGCTTTCTTT. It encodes CSTHHGVWGEAFF.